These T cell receptor beta chains were read from a single sample in a study of identical twins. MiXCR, applied by TCRdb to the 5' RACE reads, yields one record per CDR3 protein. The sample has approximately 550,000 distinct CDR3 sequences; approximately 20% are singletons. These records were also assigned to another study, of yellow fever vaccine responses in identical twins.

Sequenced input: CD4+ T cells sorted from blood. These receptors originate from a woman aged 18-29 years in good health. Each CDR3 is given with its conserved first and last residue. The order of the fields is clone size, J gene, V gene, D gene, CDR3 DNA, CDR3 protein. The D gene is left open where the match is weak. Only part of the rows carry a size: once, few, many, or a class if the clone is expanded.

- TRBJ1-4 TRBV6-1 - TGTGCCAGCAGGCCGACAGCAACTAATGAAAAACTGTTTTTT CASRPTATNEKLFF
few TRBJ1-2 TRBV5-4 TRBD1 TGTGCCAGCAGCTGGGACAGCCCTAACTATGGCTACACCTTC CASSWDSPNYGYTF
- TRBJ2-7 TRBV5-1 - TGCGCCAGCACCGGGCAGGGTAAGAACTACGAGCAGTACTTC CASTGQGKNYEQYF
- TRBJ2-1 TRBV5-1 - TGCGCCAGCAGCGGATATGCTCAAGAGCAGTTCTTC CASSGYAQEQFF
- TRBJ2-5 TRBV12-5 TRBD1 TGTGCTAGTGGTTTGGCCCTCCGGGACAGTAATGGAGAAGAGACCCAGTACTTC CASGLALRDSNGEETQYF
few TRBJ2-3 TRBV5-1 TRBD2 TGCGCCAGCAGCTTGGCCTTGGGGGGGGGAGATACGCAGTATTTT CASSLALGGGDTQYF
few TRBJ2-1 TRBV20-1 TRBD2 TGCAGTGCAATCCGGACTAGCGGGATGCGCAATGAGCAGTTCTTC CSAIRTSGMRNEQFF
- TRBJ1-1 TRBV2 - TGTGCCAGCAGTGAAGACCAGGGACATTGGAACACTGAAGCTTTCTTT CASSEDQGHWNTEAFF
- TRBJ2-5 TRBV3-1 TRBD1 TGTGCCAGCAGCCAAAGGGACAGGGGGCTTGGGGAGACCCAGTACTTC CASSQRDRGLGETQYF
few TRBJ2-6 TRBV7-8 TRBD1 TGTGCCAGCAGCCAGGACAGGGGCTCTGGGGCCAACGTCCTGACTTTC CASSQDRGSGANVLTF
- TRBJ2-2 TRBV20-1 - TGCAGTGCTAGAGTTGGCACCACTACCGGGGAGCTGTTTTTT CSARVGTTTGELFF
few TRBJ2-3 TRBV7-6 - TGTGCCAGCAGCTCCAAAGTAGGACCCGGCACAGATACGCAGTATTTT CASSSKVGPGTDTQYF
- TRBJ1-2 TRBV28 TRBD1 TGTGCCAGCATAACGGACAGGGCACACTATGGCTACACCTTC CASITDRAHYGYTF
- TRBJ2-2 TRBV20-1 TRBD2 TGCAGTGCTAGACCACTAGCGGGAGGTGGGGAGCTGTTTTTT CSARPLAGGGELFF
- TRBJ2-7 TRBV7-2 - TGTGCCAGCAGCTTCTTCTACGAGCAGTACTTC CASSFFYEQYF
few TRBJ1-3 TRBV7-9 - TGTGCCAGCAGGGTGGACCGCTTCGGAAACACCATATATTTT CASRVDRFGNTIYF
few TRBJ2-7 TRBV12-3/TRBV12-4 - TGTGCCAGCAGTTTCGACTTAATCTACGAGCAGTACTTC CASSFDLIYEQYF
- TRBJ2-1 TRBV3-1 - TGTGCCAGCACCGCTTCGGACAGACAATTACTCTACAATGAGCAGTTCTTC CASTASDRQLLYNEQFF
- TRBJ2-2 TRBV20-1 TRBD2 TGCAGTGCCCGGACTAGCGCAGGCACCGGGGAGCTGTTTTTT CSARTSAGTGELFF
- TRBJ1-4 TRBV10-3 - TGTGCCATCAGCGGGGCTGCAACTAATGAAAAACTGTTTTTT CAISGAATNEKLFF
- TRBJ2-7 TRBV27 - TGTGCCAGCAGTCGCGTGGGACCCCCCTACGAGCAGTACTTC CASSRVGPPYEQYF
few TRBJ2-3 TRBV24-1 - TGTGCCACCAGTGATTTGCGGCAGGGGGATACGCAGTATTTT CATSDLRQGDTQYF
few TRBJ1-2 TRBV5-6 - TGTGCCAGCAGCTTGGCGGACATAGCTAACTATGGCTACACCTTC CASSLADIANYGYTF
few TRBJ2-2 TRBV5-1 - TGCGCCACCCAGGCGGCGTCGGCCGGGGAGCTGTTTTTT CATQAASAGELFF
- TRBJ2-3 TRBV12-3/TRBV12-4 - TGTGCCAGCAGGGGGGCAGGGGCGTTAGATACGCAGTATTTT CASRGAGALDTQYF
few TRBJ2-7 TRBV28 - TGTGCCAGCAGTTCCTCGATGAGGAGCTCCTACGAGCAGTACTTC CASSSSMRSSYEQYF
few TRBJ2-5 TRBV27 TRBD1 TGTGCCAGCAGAGCGACAGGGGGGGAAGAGACCCAGTACTTC CASRATGGEETQYF
few TRBJ2-1 TRBV10-3 - TGTGCCATCAGGACCGGGACGAGCGCCGGTGAGCAGTTCTTC CAIRTGTSAGEQFF
- TRBJ2-5 TRBV11-2 TRBD2 TGTGCCAGCAGGGCCCTAGCGGCAGAGACCCAGTACTTC CASRALAAETQYF
- TRBJ2-1 TRBV5-1 TRBD2 TGCGCCAGCAGCCCGACTAGCGAGAATGAGCAGTTCTTC CASSPTSENEQFF
few TRBJ1-4 TRBV7-2 - TGTGCCAGCACCTTCGGGCCAAATAATGAAAAACTGTTTTTT CASTFGPNNEKLFF
few TRBJ1-4 TRBV7-9 TRBD1 TGTGCCAGCAGCTTAGCGTGGACAGGGGGGAATGAAAAACTGTTTTTT CASSLAWTGGNEKLFF
few TRBJ2-7 TRBV3-1 - TGTGCCAGCAGCAGAGAAAGCTCCTACGAGCAGTACTTC CASSRESSYEQYF
few TRBJ2-1 TRBV20-1 - TGCAGTGCCCCGGACAGAAATGAGCAGTTCTTC CSAPDRNEQFF
- TRBJ1-1 TRBV7-9 TRBD1 TGTGCCAGCAGCTCCAGGGGGGGTGAAGCTTTCTTT CASSSRGGEAFF
few TRBJ1-6 TRBV10-3 TRBD1 TGTGCCATCAGTGAGTCAACAGGGGCGAATTCACCCCTCCACTTT CAISESTGANSPLHF